This TCR beta chain appears in the sequencing data of a study of cytomegalovirus exposure and HLA in healthy donors. Study overall: From donors who were HLA-typed, an early data release held about 85 million unique TCRs.

Amplification used 60 Vbeta primers and 13 Jbeta primers. The assay was immunoSEQ multiplex PCR, and TCRdb's table has in-frame clones only and misses some. The sample has some 160,000 clones; approximately 81% are singletons. CDR1 is LGHNA, CDR2 YSLEER, per germline. V dropped 6 bases and J dropped 1 base, with 12 bases sitting between them. The CDR3 consists of 15 residues. Source material: PBMCs. The sequence came from a man aged 25-40 years in good health and CMV-seropositive. V usage is TRBV4-3 and J usage is TRBJ2-2; a possible D gene is TRBD2 (6 bases). CDR3 in amino acids: CASRAGLRNTGELFF. The CDR3 region has the DNA TGCGCCAGCAGGGCGGGATTAAGGAACACCGGGGAGCTGTTTTTT.